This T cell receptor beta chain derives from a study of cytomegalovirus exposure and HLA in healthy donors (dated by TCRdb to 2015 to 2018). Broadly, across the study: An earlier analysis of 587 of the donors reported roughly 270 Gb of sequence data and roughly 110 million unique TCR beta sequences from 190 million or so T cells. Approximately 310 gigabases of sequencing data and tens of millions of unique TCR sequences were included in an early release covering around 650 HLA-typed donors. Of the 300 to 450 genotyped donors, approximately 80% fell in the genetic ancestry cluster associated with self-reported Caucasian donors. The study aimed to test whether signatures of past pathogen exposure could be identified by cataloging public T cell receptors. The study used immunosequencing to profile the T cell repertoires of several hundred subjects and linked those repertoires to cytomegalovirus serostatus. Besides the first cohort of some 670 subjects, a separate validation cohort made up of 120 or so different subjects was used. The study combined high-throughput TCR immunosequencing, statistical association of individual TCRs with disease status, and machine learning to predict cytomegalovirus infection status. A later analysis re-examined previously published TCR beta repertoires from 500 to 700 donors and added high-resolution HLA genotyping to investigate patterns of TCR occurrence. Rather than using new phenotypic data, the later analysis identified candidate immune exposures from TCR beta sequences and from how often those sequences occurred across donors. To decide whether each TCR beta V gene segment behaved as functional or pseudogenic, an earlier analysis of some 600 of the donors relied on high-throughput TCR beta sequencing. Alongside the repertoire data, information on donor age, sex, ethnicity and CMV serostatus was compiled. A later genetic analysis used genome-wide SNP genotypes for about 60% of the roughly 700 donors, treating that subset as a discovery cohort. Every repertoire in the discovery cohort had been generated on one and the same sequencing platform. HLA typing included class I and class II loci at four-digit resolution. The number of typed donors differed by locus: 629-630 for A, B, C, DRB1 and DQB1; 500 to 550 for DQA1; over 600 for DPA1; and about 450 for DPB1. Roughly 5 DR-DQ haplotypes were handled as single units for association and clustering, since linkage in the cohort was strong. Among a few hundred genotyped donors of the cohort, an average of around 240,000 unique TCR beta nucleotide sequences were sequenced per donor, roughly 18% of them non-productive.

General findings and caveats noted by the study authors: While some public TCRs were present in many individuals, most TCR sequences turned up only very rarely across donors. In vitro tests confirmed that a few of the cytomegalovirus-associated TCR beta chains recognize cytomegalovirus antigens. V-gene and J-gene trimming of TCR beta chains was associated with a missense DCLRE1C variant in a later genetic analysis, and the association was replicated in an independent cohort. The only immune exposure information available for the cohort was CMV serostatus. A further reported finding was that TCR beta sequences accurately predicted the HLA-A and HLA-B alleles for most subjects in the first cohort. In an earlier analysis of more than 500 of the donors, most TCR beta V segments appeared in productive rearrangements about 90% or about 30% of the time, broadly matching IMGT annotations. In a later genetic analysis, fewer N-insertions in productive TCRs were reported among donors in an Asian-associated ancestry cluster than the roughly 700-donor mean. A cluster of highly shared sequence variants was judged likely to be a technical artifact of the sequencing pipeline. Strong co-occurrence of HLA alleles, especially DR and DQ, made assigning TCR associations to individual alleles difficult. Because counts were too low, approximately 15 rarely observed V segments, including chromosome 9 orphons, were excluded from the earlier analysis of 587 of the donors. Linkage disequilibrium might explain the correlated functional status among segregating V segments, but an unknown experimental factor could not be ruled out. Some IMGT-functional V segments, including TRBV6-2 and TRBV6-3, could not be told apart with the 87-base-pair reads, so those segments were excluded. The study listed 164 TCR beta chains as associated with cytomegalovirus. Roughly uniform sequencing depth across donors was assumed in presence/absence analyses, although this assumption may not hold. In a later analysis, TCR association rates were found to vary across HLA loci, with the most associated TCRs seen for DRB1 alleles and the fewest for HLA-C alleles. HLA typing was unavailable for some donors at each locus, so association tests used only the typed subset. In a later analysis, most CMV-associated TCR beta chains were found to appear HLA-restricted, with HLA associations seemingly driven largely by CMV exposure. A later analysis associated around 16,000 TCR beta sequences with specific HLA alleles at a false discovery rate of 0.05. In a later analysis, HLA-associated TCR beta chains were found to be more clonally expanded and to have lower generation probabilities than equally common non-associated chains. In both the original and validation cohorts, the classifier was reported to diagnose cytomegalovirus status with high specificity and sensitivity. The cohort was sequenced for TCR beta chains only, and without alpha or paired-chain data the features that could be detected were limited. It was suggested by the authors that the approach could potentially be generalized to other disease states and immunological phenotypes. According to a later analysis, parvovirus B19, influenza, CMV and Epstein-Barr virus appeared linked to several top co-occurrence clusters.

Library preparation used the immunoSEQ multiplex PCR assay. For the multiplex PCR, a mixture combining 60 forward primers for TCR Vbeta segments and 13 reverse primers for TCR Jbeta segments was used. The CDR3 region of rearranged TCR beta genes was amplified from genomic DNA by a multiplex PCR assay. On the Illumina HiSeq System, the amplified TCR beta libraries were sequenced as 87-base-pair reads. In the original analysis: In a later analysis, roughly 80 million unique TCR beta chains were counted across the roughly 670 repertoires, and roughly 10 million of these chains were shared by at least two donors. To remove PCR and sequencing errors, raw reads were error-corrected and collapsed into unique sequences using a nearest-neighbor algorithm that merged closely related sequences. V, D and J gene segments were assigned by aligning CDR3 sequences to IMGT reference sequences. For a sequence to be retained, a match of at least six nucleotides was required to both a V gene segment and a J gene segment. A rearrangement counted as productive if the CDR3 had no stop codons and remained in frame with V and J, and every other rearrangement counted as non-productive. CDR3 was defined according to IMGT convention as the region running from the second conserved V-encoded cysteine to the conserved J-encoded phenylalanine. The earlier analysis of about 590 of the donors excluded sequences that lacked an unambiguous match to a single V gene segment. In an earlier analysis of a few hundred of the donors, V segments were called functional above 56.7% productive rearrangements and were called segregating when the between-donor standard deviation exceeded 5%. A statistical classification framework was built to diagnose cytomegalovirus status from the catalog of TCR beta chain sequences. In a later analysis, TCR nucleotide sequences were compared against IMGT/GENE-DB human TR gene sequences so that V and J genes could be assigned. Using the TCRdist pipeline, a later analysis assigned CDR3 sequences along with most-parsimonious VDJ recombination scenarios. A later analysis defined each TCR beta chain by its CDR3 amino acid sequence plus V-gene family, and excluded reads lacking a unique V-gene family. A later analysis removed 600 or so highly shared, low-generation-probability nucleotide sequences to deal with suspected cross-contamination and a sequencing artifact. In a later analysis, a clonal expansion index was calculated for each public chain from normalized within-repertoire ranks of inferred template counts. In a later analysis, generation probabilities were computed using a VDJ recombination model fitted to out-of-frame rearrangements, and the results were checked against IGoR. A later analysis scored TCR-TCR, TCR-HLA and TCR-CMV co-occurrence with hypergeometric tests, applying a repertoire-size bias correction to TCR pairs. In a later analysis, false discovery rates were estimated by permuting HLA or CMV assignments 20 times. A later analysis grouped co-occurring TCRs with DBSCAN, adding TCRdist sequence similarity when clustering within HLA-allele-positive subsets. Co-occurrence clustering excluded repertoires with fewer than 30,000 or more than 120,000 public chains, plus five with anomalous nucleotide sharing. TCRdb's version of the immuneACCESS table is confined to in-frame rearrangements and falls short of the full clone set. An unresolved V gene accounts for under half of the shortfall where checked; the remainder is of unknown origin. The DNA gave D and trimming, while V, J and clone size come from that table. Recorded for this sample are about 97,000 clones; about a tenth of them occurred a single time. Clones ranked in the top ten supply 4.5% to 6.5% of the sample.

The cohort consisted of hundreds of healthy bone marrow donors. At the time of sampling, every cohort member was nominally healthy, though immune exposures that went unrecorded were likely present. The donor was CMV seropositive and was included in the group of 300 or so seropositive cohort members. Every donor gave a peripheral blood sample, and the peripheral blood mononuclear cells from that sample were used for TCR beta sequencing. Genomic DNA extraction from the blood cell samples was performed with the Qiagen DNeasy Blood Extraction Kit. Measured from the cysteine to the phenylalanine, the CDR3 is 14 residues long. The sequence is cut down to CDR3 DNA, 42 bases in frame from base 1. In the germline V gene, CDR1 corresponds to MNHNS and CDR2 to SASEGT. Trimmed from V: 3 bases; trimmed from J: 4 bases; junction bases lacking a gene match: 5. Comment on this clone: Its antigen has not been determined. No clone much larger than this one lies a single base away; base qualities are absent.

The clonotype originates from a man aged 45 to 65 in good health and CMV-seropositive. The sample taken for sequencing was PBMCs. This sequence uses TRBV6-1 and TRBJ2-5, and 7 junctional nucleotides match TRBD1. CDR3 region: CASSDPGGRETQYF. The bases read TGTGCCAGCAGTGACCCAGGGGGTCGAGAGACCCAGTACTTC.